This TCR beta chain was identified during a study of graft-versus-host responses after intestinal transplantation. Repertoires were generated with immunoSEQ multiplex PCR, while TCRdb's copy carries only in-frame clones and drops some. Found here are 33,000 or so clones, around 94% of them singletons; the top ten hold about 0.72%. Per germline, CDR1 SGHRS and CDR2 YFSETQ. With 5 bases clipped from V and 3 bases from J, the junction kept 12 bases outside the gene matches. CDR3 length: 17 residues. The gene calls are TRBV5-1 and TRBJ2-3, with 10 bases matching TRBD2. This clonotype was obtained from a human patient who received an intestinal transplant, so some T cells may come from the graft donor. The sample consisted of PBMCs, taken 16 days after intestinal transplant. CDR3 loop: CASRGSSGSFTTDTQYF. DNA of the CDR3: TGCGCCAGCAGAGGGTCTAGCGGGAGTTTTACAACAGATACGCAGTATTTT.